Following are 16 T cell receptor beta chains from one sample sequenced in a study of identical twins listed by TCRdb under 2016. The library relied on 5' RACE. Instrument on record: Illumina HiSeq 2000. TCRdb itself trimmed the public reads at Q25 with fastp, ran MiXCR and retained productive beta chains. Records with the same CDR3 protein are collapsed into one entry carrying the most frequent genes and DNA. Within this sample are about 530,000 distinct CDR3 sequences, with about 20% of them counted one time only. Together, the top ten hold around 0.48% of the sample. Another study also made use of these data, one on yellow fever vaccine responses in identical twins.

The sequencing sample was made of CD4+ T cells sorted from blood. The receptor source for this set is a woman under 30 in good health.

The rearrangement links TRBV7-2 to TRBJ2-3; D is ambiguous. CDR3 length equals 14 residues. Germline V gene lookup returns CDR1 SGHTA and CDR2 FQGNSA. Trimming removed 1 base from V and 2 bases from J, with 7 bases in between. CDR3 nucleotide sequence: TGTGCCAGCAGCTTAGGGCCCTACACAGATACGCAGTATTTT. Its protein is CASSLGPYTDTQYF.

This clonotype occurred a few times. The genes are TRBV11-1 and TRBJ2-1; TRBD1 aligns across 10 bases. Unmatched junction bases numbered 15, after V lost 3 bases and J lost 7 bases. CDR3 length: 18 amino acids. Germline V gives CDR1 SGHAT, CDR2 FQDESV (reference sequence). This CDR3 reads CASSFPGTGVGFLNEQFF. CDR3 in DNA: TGTGCCAGCAGCTTCCCCGGGACAGGGGTAGGTTTTCTGAATGAGCAGTTCTTC. Using reference TRBV11-1 and TRBJ2-1 for the parts outside the CDR3, the full variable domain is EAEVAQSPRYKITEKSQAVAFWCDPISGHATLYWYRQILGQGPELLVQFQDESVVDDSQLPKDRFSAERLKGVDSTLKIQPAELGDSAMYLCASSFPGTGVGFLNEQFFGPGTRLTVL.

The chain couples TRBV5-1 to TRBJ1-1; no firm D call. From germline, CDR1 is SGHRS and CDR2 YFSETQ. The CDR3 consists of 14 residues. V lost 5 bases and J lost 5, with 16 bases in between. CDR3 in DNA: TGCGCCAGCAGGGACGGACTTATCAGGACTGAAGCTTTCTTT. It yields the protein CASRDGLIRTEAFF.

This clonotype was detected a few times. This rearrangement joins TRBV5-1 to TRBJ2-7; the D is unclear. CDR1 and CDR2 (germline): SGHRS, YFSETQ. The CDR3 covers 14 residues. Deletions cut 0 bases from V and 2 bases from J, with 9 bases between. For the CDR3, the DNA is TGCGCCAGCAGCTTGGTTTTTGCGGCCTACGAGCAGTACTTC. As protein: CASSLVFAAYEQYF.

As DNA, the CDR3 is TGCGCCAGCAGTCTAGCGGGGCACACAGATACGCAGTATTTT. Translated, it gives CASSLAGHTDTQYF. This sequence joins TRBV5-1 and TRBJ2-3; 9 bases map to TRBD2. Germline V gene data show CDR1 as SGHRS and CDR2 as YFSETQ. Germline trimming cut 5 bases from V and 2 bases from J; bases unmatched to any gene: 3. This CDR3 region has 14 residues.

J is TRBJ2-1 and V is TRBV5-1; 9 positions agree with TRBD1. Germline CDR1 is SGHRS and CDR2 is YFSETQ. There are 16 residues in the CDR3. The junction had 5 bases not matched to a gene; V was cut back by 1 base and J by 3 bases. The CDR3 spells CASSLTTGQGYNEQFF. The CDR3 DNA is TGCGCCAGCAGCTTGACAACGGGACAGGGCTACAATGAGCAGTTCTTC.

The V call is TRBV12-3 or TRBV12-4, the J call TRBJ2-5; D remains unclear. V lost 2 bases, J lost 4 bases, and 11 bases lay in between. This CDR3 comprises 14 residues. The CDR3 DNA is TGTGCCAGCAGTTTAAGGTCTCCCCCAGAGACCCAGTACTTC. It specifies CASSLRSPPETQYF.

This clonotype was counted a few times. V and J are TRBV11-2 and TRBJ2-5; no firm D call. Deletions cut 6 bases from V and 1 base from J, with 18 bases between. The CDR3 extends over 16 amino acids. The germline gives CDR1 SGHAT, CDR2 FQNNGV. The CDR3 is CASRAGLGLGQETQYF. CDR3 bases: TGTGCCAGCAGGGCCGGTCTGGGATTAGGCCAAGAGACCCAGTACTTC.

The chain joins TRBV10-2 to TRBJ1-1; D unclear. V was trimmed by 2 bases and J by 1 base, leaving 8 bases between them. Looked up from germline, CDR1 is WSHSY and CDR2 is SAAADI. The CDR3 sequence is 14 residues long. CDR3 DNA: TGCGCCAGCAGTGAGACAGCTGAGAACACTGAAGCTTTCTTT. Protein: CASSETAENTEAFF.

In DNA form, the CDR3 reads TGTGCCAGCAGTTACATGAAGGGGCTCTACACTGAAGCTTTCTTT. Residues: CASSYMKGLYTEAFF. The chain carries TRBV6-5 and TRBJ1-1; D possibly corresponds to TRBD1 (5 bases). Trimming took off 2 bases at V and 3 bases at J, with 13 bases between the two ends. The CDR3 contains 15 residues. Germline V lookup: CDR1 MNHEY, CDR2 SVGAGI.

The table lists this clonotype with a few counts. The chain recombines TRBV7-2 with TRBJ2-1; D is perhaps TRBD2 (6 bases). CDR3 length: 15 amino acids. The germline V gene encodes CDR1 SGHTA and CDR2 FQGNSA. V shed 1 base and J shed 2 bases, with 9 bases lying between them. The CDR3 DNA follows: TGTGCCAGCAGCTTAGTGGGGGGAACCTACAATGAGCAGTTCTTC. Translated, it gives CASSLVGGTYNEQFF. Full variable domain (rest looked up from reference TRBV7-2 and TRBJ2-1): GAGVSQSPSNKVTEKGKDVELRCDPISGHTALYWYRQSLGQGLEFLIYFQGNSAPDKSGLPSDRFSAERTGGSVSTLTIQRTQQEDSAVYLCASSLVGGTYNEQFFGPGTRLTVL.

This chain uses TRBV5-6 with TRBJ2-7; 9 nucleotides line up with TRBD1. Looked up from germline, CDR1 is SGHDT and CDR2 is YYEEEE. Trimming removed 4 bases from V and 6 bases from J; junction bases left unmatched: 8. CDR3 size: 14 residues. The CDR3 reads CASSVPGQGSEQYF. CDR3 bases: TGTGCCAGCAGCGTGCCGGGACAGGGATCCGAGCAGTACTTC.

This clonotype was detected a few times. The rearrangement joins TRBV5-6 to TRBJ2-7, with 11 bases lining up with TRBD1. The CDR3 runs to 15 residues. Unmatched junction bases numbered 5, after V lost 2 bases and J lost 4 bases. CDR1 and CDR2 from the germline V gene are SGHDT and YYEEEE. As DNA, the CDR3 is TGTGCCAGCAGCTTCCCGGGACAGGGGGAATACGAGCAGTACGTC. Its translation is CASSFPGQGEYEQYV.

In its sample, this clonotype was seen a few times. The CDR3 coding sequence is TGTGCCAGCAGTTTCCTCCGGGGAGAGGGAGAGACCCAGTACTTC. It yields the protein CASSFLRGEGETQYF. The chain joins TRBV28 to TRBJ2-5, with a possible D match to TRBD2 (5 bases). The CDR3 length is 15 residues. Germline CDR1 and CDR2: MDHEN and SYDVKM. Trimming pared 3 bases from V and 4 bases from J, leaving 15 bases between.

This clonotype was detected only a few times. The chain recombines TRBV15 with TRBJ1-5, with D perhaps matching TRBD1 (5 bases). The germline gives CDR1 LNHNV, CDR2 YYDKDF (reference sequence). The V end lost 0 bases, the J end lost 4 bases, and 13 bases lay between the germline ends. The CDR3 contains 16 residues. In DNA form, the CDR3 reads TGTGCCACCAGCAGAGATCGGCAGGGCCAAAATCAGCCCCAGCATTTT. This sequence encodes CATSRDRQGQNQPQHF.

There are a few counts of this clonotype. V is TRBV15 and J is TRBJ2-5; D is undetermined. Deletions cut 0 bases from V and 4 bases from J, with 12 bases between. Germline V lookup: CDR1 LNHNV, CDR2 YYDKDF (reference sequence). This CDR3 spans 15 amino acids. The CDR3 sequence is CATSRDRKASETQYF. The CDR3, as DNA: TGTGCCACCAGCAGAGATCGAAAAGCCTCAGAGACCCAGTACTTC.